The present entry profiles one TCR beta chain with its context. Its antigen is not known. This record belongs to a study of T cells in Graves' hyperthyroidism and ophthalmopathy. About the study: It was at initial diagnosis, before any treatment, that peripheral blood was collected.

Germline CDR1 is MNHNS and CDR2 is SASEGT. The CDR3 loop spans 16 amino acids. V was pared by 2 bases and J by 0 bases, with 8 bases between. Regions amplified from RNA transcripts were the TCR beta CDR3 regions. A first-round RT-PCR of the TCR CDR3 used the HTBI primer set. TCRdb re-derived calls from the multiplex PCR reads in MiXCR, one entry per CDR3 protein. The sample consists of around 530,000 distinct CDR3 sequences, 15% to 20% of them appearing once. General study points: A median roughly six months before onset, the model predicted ophthalmopathy.

The specimen was blood. The TCR originated in a woman aged 18-29 years with Graves' ophthalmopathy. The V gene is TRBV6-1, the J gene TRBJ1-6, with unresolved D. In DNA, the CDR3 is TGTGCCAGCAGTGAACTTGGGGACTCCTATAATTCACCCCTCCACTTT. Translation gives CASSELGDSYNSPLHF.